Listed below are T cell receptor beta chains from one sample, sequenced in a study of memory CD4+ T cells and cytomegalovirus serostatus. TCRdb keeps only in-frame clones here, not all; method: immunoSEQ multiplex PCR. The table has some 54,000 clones, about four fifths seen once. Sequencing used memory CD4+ T cells from blood. The receptors were sampled from an adult in good health and CMV-seropositive. The CDR3 runs from the conserved cysteine through the conserved F or W. D genes are given only for firm matches. Size tells how often a clone was seen (once, few, many) or the class of an expanded clone, and some rows leave it out.

D	size	length	V	J	CDR3	DNA
-	-	16	TRBV4-1	TRBJ1-1	CASSRVQGFGGTEAFF	TGCGCCAGCAGCCGAGTTCAGGGATTTGGAGGCACTGAAGCTTTCTTT
-	-	13	TRBV18	TRBJ2-5	CASSPPRGETQYF	TGTGCCAGCTCACCTCCCCGGGGCGAGACCCAGTACTTC
TRBD2	-	15	TRBV30	TRBJ2-5	CAWSAGGLAAETQYF	TGTGCCTGGAGTGCAGGAGGACTAGCGGCGGAGACCCAGTACTTC
-	-	11	TRBV30	TRBJ2-7	CAWRALDEQYF	TGTGCCTGGAGGGCCCTCGACGAGCAGTACTTC
TRBD1	-	16	TRBV2	TRBJ2-6	CASSEATGTGANVLTF	TGTGCCAGCAGTGAAGCGACAGGGACCGGGGCCAACGTCCTGACTTTC
-	-	13	TRBV18	TRBJ2-7	CASSQTGTYEQYF	TGTGCCAGCTCGCAAACAGGGACCTACGAGCAGTACTTC
-	-	13	TRBV27	TRBJ2-1	CASSLNRDRRQFF	TGTGCCAGCAGTCTTAACCGGGACCGACGGCAGTTCTTC
TRBD1	-	13	TRBV30	TRBJ2-5	CAWSRTGRETQYF	TGTGCCTGGAGTCGGACAGGGAGGGAGACCCAGTACTTC
-	-	12	TRBV25-1	TRBJ1-3	CASRGIGNTIYF	TGTGCCAGCAGAGGCATTGGAAACACCATATATTTT
-	-	14	TRBV30	TRBJ1-1	CAWSLNPTNTEAFF	TGTGCCTGGAGTTTAAACCCTACGAACACTGAAGCTTTCTTT
-	-	15	TRBV30	TRBJ2-5	CAWSDPWGVRETQYF	TGTGCCTGGAGTGATCCTTGGGGGGTCCGAGAGACCCAGTACTTC
TRBD1	-	16	TRBV19	TRBJ1-2	CASSTSGTGAKYGYTF	TGTGCCAGTAGTACGTCCGGGACAGGTGCGAAGTATGGCTACACCTTC
-	few	12	TRBV7-6	TRBJ2-1	CASSLQGNEQFF	TGTGCCAGCAGCTTACAGGGGAATGAGCAGTTCTTC
TRBD2	-	19	TRBV2	TRBJ2-1	CASSDGVTSGGFLYNEQFF	TGTGCCAGCAGTGATGGGGTAACTAGCGGGGGATTCCTCTACAATGAGCAGTTCTTC
TRBD2	-	15	TRBV11-2	TRBJ2-7	CASSLRLAPTYEQYF	TGTGCCAGCAGCTTAAGACTAGCGCCCACCTACGAGCAGTACTTC
-	-	15	TRBV2	TRBJ1-5	CASYRDRSSNQPQHF	TGTGCCAGTTATCGAGACAGGTCCAGCAATCAGCCCCAGCATTTT
-	-	18	TRBV5-6	TRBJ1-2	CASSLAFEGYTPNYGYTF	TGTGCCAGCAGCTTGGCCTTTGAGGGATACACCCCTAACTATGGCTACACCTTC
-	-	15	TRBV9	TRBJ1-4	CASSFGQNTNEKLFF	TGTGCCAGCAGTTTCGGACAGAATACTAATGAAAAACTGTTTTTT
TRBD1	-	14	TRBV7-2	TRBJ1-4	CASSLRTGTEKLFF	TGTGCCAGCAGCCTGCGGACAGGGACTGAAAAACTGTTTTTT
-	-	13	TRBV28	TRBJ1-2	CASSLSVEYGYTF	TGTGCCAGCAGTTTATCGGTCGAGTATGGCTACACCTTC
TRBD2	few	17	TRBV7-2	TRBJ2-7	CASSLAAGGVRSYEQYF	TGTGCCAGCAGCTTAGCCGCCGGGGGGGTCCGCTCCTACGAGCAGTACTTC
-	-	14	TRBV4-1	TRBJ1-2	CASSQDMGARGYTF	TGCGCCAGCAGCCAAGATATGGGGGCTCGGGGCTACACCTTC
-	-	13	TRBV9	TRBJ2-5	CASSVEGYETQYF	TGTGCCAGCAGCGTAGAAGGGTATGAGACCCAGTACTTC
-	-	14	TRBV27	TRBJ2-2	CASCPRRQTGELFF	TGTGCCAGCTGCCCTCGGAGACAGACCGGGGAGCTGTTTTTT
TRBD1	-	16	TRBV19	TRBJ2-4	CASSTRTGRAKNIQYF	TGTGCCAGTAGTACCCGGACAGGGCGCGCCAAAAACATTCAGTACTTC
-	once	16	TRBV18	TRBJ2-5	CASSPLGQLKKETQYF	TGTGCCAGCTCACCACTTGGACAGCTAAAGAAAGAGACCCAGTACTTC
-	-	14	TRBV6-5	TRBJ2-3	CASRRRTARDTQYF	TGTGCCAGCAGGCGCCGGACCGCCCGGGATACGCAGTATTTT